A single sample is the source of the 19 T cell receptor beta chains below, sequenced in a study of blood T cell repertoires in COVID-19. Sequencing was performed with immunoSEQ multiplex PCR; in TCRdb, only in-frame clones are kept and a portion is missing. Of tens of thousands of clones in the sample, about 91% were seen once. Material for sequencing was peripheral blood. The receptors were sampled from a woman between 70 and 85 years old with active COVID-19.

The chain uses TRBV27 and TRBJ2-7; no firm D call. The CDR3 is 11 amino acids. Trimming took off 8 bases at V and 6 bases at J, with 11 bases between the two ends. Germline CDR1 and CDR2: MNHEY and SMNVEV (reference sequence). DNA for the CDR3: TGTGCCAGCGGAATTAGCTCCGAGCAGTACTTC. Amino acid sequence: CASGISSEQYF.

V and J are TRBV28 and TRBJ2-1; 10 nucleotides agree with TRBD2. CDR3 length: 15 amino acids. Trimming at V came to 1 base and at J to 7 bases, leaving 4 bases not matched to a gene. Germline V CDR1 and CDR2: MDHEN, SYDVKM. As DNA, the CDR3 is TGTGCCAGCAGTTTATACCTAGCGGGGGATAATGAGCAGTTCTTC. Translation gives CASSLYLAGDNEQFF.

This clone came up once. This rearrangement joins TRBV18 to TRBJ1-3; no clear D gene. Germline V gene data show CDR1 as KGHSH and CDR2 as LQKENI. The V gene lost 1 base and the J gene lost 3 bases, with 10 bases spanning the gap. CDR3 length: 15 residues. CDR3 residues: CASSPRNGDGNTIYF. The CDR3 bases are TGTGCCAGCTCACCACGTAACGGTGATGGAAACACCATATATTTT.

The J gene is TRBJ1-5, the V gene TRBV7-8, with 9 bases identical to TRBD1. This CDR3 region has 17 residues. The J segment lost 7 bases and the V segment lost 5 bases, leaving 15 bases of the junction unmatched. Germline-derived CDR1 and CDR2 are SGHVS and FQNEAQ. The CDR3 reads CASSRSGEDRGKQPQHF. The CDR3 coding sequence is TGTGCCAGCAGCAGGTCCGGGGAGGACAGGGGAAAACAGCCCCAGCATTTT.

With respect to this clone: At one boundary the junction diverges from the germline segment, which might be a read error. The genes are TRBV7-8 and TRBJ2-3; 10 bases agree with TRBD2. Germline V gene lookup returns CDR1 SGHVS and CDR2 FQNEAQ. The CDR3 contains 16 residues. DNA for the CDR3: TGTGCCAGCAGCCTAGCCGGGACTAGCGGCACAGATACGCAGTATTTT. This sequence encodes CASSLAGTSGTDTQYF.

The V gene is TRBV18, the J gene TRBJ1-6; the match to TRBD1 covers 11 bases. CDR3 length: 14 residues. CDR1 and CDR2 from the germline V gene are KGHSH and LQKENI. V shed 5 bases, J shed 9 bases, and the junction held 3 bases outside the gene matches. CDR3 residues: CASSTDRGRSPLHF. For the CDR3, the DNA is TGTGCCAGCTCAACGGACAGGGGGCGTTCACCCCTCCACTTT. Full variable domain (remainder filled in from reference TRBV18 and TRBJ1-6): NAGVMQNPRHLVRRRGQEARLRCSPMKGHSHVYWYRQLPEEGLKFMVYLQKENIIDESGMPKERFSAEFPKEGPSILRIQQVVRGDSAAYFCASSTDRGRSPLHFGNGTRLTVT.

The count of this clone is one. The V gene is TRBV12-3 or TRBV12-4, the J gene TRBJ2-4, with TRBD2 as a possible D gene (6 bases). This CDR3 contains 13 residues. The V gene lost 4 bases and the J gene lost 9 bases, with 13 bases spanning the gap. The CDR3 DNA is TGTGCCAGCAGTTCTGGGGCCGGGGGCATTCAGTACTTC. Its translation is CASSSGAGGIQYF.

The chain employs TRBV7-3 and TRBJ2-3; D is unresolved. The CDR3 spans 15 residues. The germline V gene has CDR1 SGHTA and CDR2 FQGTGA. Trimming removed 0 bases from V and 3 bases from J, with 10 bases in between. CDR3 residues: CASSLTYQRTDTQYF. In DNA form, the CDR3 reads TGTGCCAGCAGCTTAACGTATCAGCGTACAGATACGCAGTATTTT.

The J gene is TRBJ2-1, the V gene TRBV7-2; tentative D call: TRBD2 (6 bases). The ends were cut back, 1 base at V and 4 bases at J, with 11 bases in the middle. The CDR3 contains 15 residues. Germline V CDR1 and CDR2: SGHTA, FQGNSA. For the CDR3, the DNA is TGTGCCAGCAGCTTAGTTGGTGGGGGGTACAATGAGCAGTTCTTC. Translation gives CASSLVGGGYNEQFF.

The CDR3 spells CAISGEQETQYF. CDR3 nucleotides: TGTGCCATCTCGGGGGAACAAGAGACCCAGTACTTC. The V call is TRBV9, the J call TRBJ2-5; D is perhaps TRBD2 (6 bases). This CDR3 contains 12 residues. CDR1 SGDLS and CDR2 YYNGEE come from the germline V gene. Trimming shortened V by 9 bases and J by 2 bases, and 11 bases separated the two germline ends.

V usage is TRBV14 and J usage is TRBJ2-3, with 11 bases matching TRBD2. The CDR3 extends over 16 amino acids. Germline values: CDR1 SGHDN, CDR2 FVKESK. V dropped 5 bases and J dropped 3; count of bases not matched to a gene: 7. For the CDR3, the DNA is TGTGCCAGCAGCAAGAGACTAGCGGGGACTACAGATACGCAGTATTTT. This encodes CASSKRLAGTTDTQYF.

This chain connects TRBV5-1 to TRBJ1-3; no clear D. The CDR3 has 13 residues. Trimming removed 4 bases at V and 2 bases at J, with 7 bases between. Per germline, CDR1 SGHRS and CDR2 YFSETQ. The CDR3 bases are TGCGCCAGCAGCGGGGAGCCTGGAAACACCATATATTTT. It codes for CASSGEPGNTIYF.

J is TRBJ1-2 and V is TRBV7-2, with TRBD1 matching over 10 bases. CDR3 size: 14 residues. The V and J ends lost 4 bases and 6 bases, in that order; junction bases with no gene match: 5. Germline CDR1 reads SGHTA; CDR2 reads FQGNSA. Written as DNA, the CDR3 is TGTGCCAGCAGCTCGGACAGGGGGAATAATGGCTACACCTTC. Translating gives CASSSDRGNNGYTF.

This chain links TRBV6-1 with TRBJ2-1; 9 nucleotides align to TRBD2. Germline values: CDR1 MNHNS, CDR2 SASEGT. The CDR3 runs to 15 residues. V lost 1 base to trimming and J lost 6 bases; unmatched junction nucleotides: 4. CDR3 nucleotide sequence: TGTGCCAGCAGTGAAGTGGCGGGGGGGCCCAATGAGCAGTTCTTC. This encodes CASSEVAGGPNEQFF.

The CDR3 sequence is CASSSTASQPQHF. In DNA form, the CDR3 reads TGTGCCAGCAGCTCTACTGCGAGTCAGCCCCAGCATTTT. The J gene is TRBJ1-5, the V gene TRBV7-2; D gene ambiguous. The CDR3 has 13 amino acids. V lost 4 bases and J 6 bases, leaving 10 bases between the germline ends. Looked up from germline, CDR1 is SGHTA and CDR2 is FQGNSA.

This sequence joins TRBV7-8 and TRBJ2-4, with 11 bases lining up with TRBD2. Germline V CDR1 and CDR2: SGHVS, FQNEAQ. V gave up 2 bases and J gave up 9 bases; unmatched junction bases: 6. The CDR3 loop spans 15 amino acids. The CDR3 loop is CASSLLAGGSGIQYF. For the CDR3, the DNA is TGTGCCAGCAGCTTATTAGCGGGGGGGTCGGGCATTCAGTACTTC.

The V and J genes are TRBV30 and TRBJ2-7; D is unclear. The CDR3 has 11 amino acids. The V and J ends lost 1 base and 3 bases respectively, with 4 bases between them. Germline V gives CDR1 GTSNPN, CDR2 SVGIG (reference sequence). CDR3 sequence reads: CAWSGVYEQYF. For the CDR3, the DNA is TGTGCCTGGAGTGGAGTCTACGAGCAGTACTTC.

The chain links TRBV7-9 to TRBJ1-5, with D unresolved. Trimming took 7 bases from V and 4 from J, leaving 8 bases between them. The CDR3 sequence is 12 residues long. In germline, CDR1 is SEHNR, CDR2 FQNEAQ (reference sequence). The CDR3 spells CASTSQNQPQHF. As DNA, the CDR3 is TGTGCCAGCACTAGCCAGAATCAGCCCCAGCATTTT.

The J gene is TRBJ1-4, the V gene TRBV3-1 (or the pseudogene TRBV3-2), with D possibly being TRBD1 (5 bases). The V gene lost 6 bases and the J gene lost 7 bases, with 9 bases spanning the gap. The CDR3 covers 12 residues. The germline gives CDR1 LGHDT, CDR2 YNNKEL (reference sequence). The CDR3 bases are TGTGCCAGCAGAAATAGGGGTGAAAAACTGTTTTTT. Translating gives CASRNRGEKLFF.